This TCR beta chain was sequenced in a study of blood T cell repertoires in COVID-19. On the study more broadly: Samples taken during acute and convalescent COVID-19 were collected in the United States, Italy and Spain. PBMCs, B-cell-depleted T cells, or T cells provided the cDNA or gDNA that made up the material.

The germline CDR1 and CDR2 sequences are MNHNS and SASEGT. Trimming took off 1 base at V and 8 bases at J, with 8 bases between the two ends. This CDR3 is built from 13 residues. In the authors' methods: Counts of nucleated cells, estimated from reference gene primer amplification, were obtained. Method: immunoSEQ multiplex PCR; TCRdb's copy keeps in-frame clones and lacks some. That table is the source of V, J and clone size, and D and trimming were worked out from the DNA. This sample has 200,000 to 300,000 clones, with over 80% found just once. The source of this sequence is a woman aged 40 to 50 who had recovered from COVID-19. V gene TRBV6-1 combines with J gene TRBJ2-2; no definite D call. The material sequenced was peripheral blood. The chain's CDR3 is CASSEVLEGELFF. DNA of the CDR3: TGTGCCAGCAGTGAAGTACTGGAGGGGGAGCTGTTTTTT.